Listed below are T cell receptor beta chains from one sample, sequenced in a study of shared clonotypes between healthy human individuals. The assay was immunoSEQ multiplex PCR, and TCRdb's table has in-frame clones only and misses some. The profile covers hundreds of thousands of clones, with 92% appearing a single time and nearly 25% taken by the ten largest. What was sequenced was naive CD8+ T cells sorted from blood. These receptors were taken from a man aged 30 to 39 in good health. Each CDR3 is given with its conserved first and last residue. Fields, in order: J gene, clone size, D gene, V gene, CDR3 protein, CDR3 DNA. A D gene is named only where the DNA matches it firmly. Expanded clones are given a class, and other clones once, few, many or no size at all.

>TRBJ2-1|-|-|TRBV6-9
CASSEVDSYNEQFF
TGTGCCAGCAGCGAAGTAGACTCCTACAATGAGCAGTTCTTC
>TRBJ2-3|-|TRBD1|TRBV30
CAWSPGQGSDTQYF
TGTGCCTGGAGTCCGGGACAGGGATCAGATACGCAGTATTTT
>TRBJ2-7|once|TRBD2|TRBV14
CASSQDLGLAVYEQYF
TGTGCCAGCAGCCAAGATCTCGGACTAGCAGTCTACGAGCAGTACTTC
>TRBJ2-7|-|TRBD1|TRBV5-4
CASSLEQGAYEQYF
TGTGCCAGCAGCTTGGAACAGGGGGCCTACGAGCAGTACTTC
>TRBJ2-7|-|-|TRBV4-3
CASSPARGYEQYF
TGCGCCAGCAGCCCCGCCCGGGGGTACGAGCAGTACTTC
>TRBJ2-1|-|TRBD2|TRBV7-9
CASSLLVDSGRYEQFF
TGTGCCAGCAGCCTCCTTGTGGACAGCGGGAGATATGAGCAGTTCTTC
>TRBJ2-7|-|TRBD1|TRBV19
CASSKGQGSYEQYF
TGTGCCAGTAGTAAGGGACAGGGGAGCTACGAGCAGTACTTC
>TRBJ2-7|-|-|TRBV27
CASSLSGSSYEQYF
TGTGCCAGCAGTTTATCGGGGAGTTCCTACGAGCAGTACTTC
>TRBJ1-1|once|TRBD1|TRBV9
CASSVEGDREAFF
TGTGCCAGCAGCGTAGAGGGGGACAGGGAAGCTTTCTTT
>TRBJ1-2|-|-|TRBV9
CASSVGGIANYGYTF
TGTGCCAGCAGCGTAGGAGGTATCGCTAACTATGGCTACACCTTC
>TRBJ2-7|-|-|TRBV28
CASSFLSGEVYEQYF
TGTGCCAGCAGTTTCCTGTCGGGAGAGGTCTACGAGCAGTACTTC
>TRBJ2-7|once|TRBD2|TRBV6-6
CASDSGGPYEQYF
TGTGCCAGCGATTCGGGAGGGCCCTACGAGCAGTACTTC
>TRBJ1-5|-|TRBD1|TRBV28
CASSLLVGQNNQPQHF
TGTGCCAGCAGTTTGTTAGTGGGACAGAACAATCAGCCCCAGCATTTT
>TRBJ2-3|-|TRBD2|TRBV29-1
CSVESGLAGVGDTQYF
TGCAGCGTTGAATCGGGACTAGCGGGAGTCGGAGATACGCAGTATTTT
>TRBJ2-2|-|TRBD2|TRBV4-1
CASSQGPLAVPNTGELFF
TGCGCCAGCAGCCAAGGGCCCCTAGCGGTGCCGAACACCGGGGAGCTGTTTTTT
>TRBJ2-7|-|TRBD1|TRBV9
CASSVETGGDEQYF
TGTGCCAGCAGCGTAGAAACAGGGGGTGACGAGCAGTACTTC
>TRBJ2-7|-|TRBD1|TRBV6-1
CASSGTGFFEQYF
TGTGCCAGCTCCGGGACAGGGTTCTTCGAGCAGTACTTC
>TRBJ2-7|-|TRBD1|TRBV6-1
CASSELGTGNAYEQYF
TGTGCCAGCAGTGAGCTTGGGACAGGGAACGCCTACGAGCAGTACTTC
>TRBJ1-3|-|TRBD1|TRBV7-9
CASSGQGAYSGNTIYF
TGTGCCAGCAGCGGGCAGGGGGCCTACTCTGGAAACACCATATATTTT
>TRBJ2-1|-|TRBD2|TRBV7-8
CASSFTRGTSNEQFF
TGTGCCAGCAGCTTTACACGCGGGACTAGCAATGAGCAGTTCTTC
>TRBJ1-5|-|TRBD1|TRBV2
CASRVGQGGNQPQHF
TGTGCCAGCAGAGTCGGACAGGGTGGAAATCAGCCCCAGCATTTT
>TRBJ2-1|-|-|TRBV9
CASSVANNEQFF
TGTGCCAGCAGCGTAGCTAACAATGAGCAGTTCTTC
>TRBJ1-4|-|-|TRBV27
CASRKTAGPAPLGLFF
TGTGCCAGCAGGAAAACCGCCGGCCCGGCTCCGTTAGGACTGTTTTTT
>TRBJ2-7|-|-|TRBV5-4
CASSSWSGDEQYF
TGTGCCAGCAGCTCTTGGTCCGGGGACGAGCAGTACTTC
>TRBJ2-1|-|-|TRBV5-1
CASRGVTGLNEQFF
TGCGCCAGCAGGGGGGTCACAGGGTTAAATGAGCAGTTCTTC
>TRBJ2-1|once|TRBD2|TRBV18
CASSPGLALNEQFF
TGTGCCAGCTCACCGGGACTAGCGCTCAATGAGCAGTTCTTC
>TRBJ2-2|-|-|TRBV6-5
CASSRQPSIEELFF
TGTGCCAGCAGTAGGCAGCCGAGTATCGAGGAGCTGTTTTTT
>TRBJ2-5|-|TRBD2|TRBV27
CASSFVGAGAETQYF
TGTGCCAGCAGTTTTGTGGGCGCGGGAGCAGAGACCCAGTACTTC
>TRBJ2-7|-|TRBD1|TRBV27
CASSAATGPGEYEQYF
TGTGCCAGCAGTGCCGCGACAGGGCCTGGGGAGTACGAGCAGTACTTC
>TRBJ2-7|-|-|TRBV5-4
CASSLGGSSYEQYF
TGTGCCAGCAGCTTGGGTGGCAGCTCCTACGAGCAGTACTTC
>TRBJ2-1|once|-|TRBV19
CASSIVRDSYNEQFF
TGTGCCAGTAGTATAGTGAGGGACTCCTACAATGAGCAGTTCTTC
>TRBJ2-7|-|TRBD1|TRBV7-9
CASSLETGPSSYEQYF
TGTGCCAGCAGCTTAGAGACAGGGCCAAGCTCCTACGAGCAGTACTTC
>TRBJ2-1|-|-|TRBV7-2
CASSRRDTRFDEQFF
TGTGCCAGCAGCAGACGGGACACCCGATTCGATGAGCAGTTCTTC
>TRBJ2-5|-|TRBD1|TRBV5-6
CASSLGTGVETQYF
TGTGCCAGCAGCTTGGGGACAGGCGTAGAGACCCAGTACTTC
>TRBJ1-3|-|-|TRBV6-5
CASTEDLAGNTIYF
TGTGCCAGCACGGAGGACCTAGCTGGAAACACCATATATTTT
>TRBJ2-1|once|TRBD2|TRBV9
CASSVLAGTYNEQFF
TGTGCCAGCAGCGTGCTAGCGGGCACGTACAATGAGCAGTTCTTC
>TRBJ2-7|-|TRBD1|TRBV7-9
CASSPPDRVSRYEQYF
TGTGCCAGCAGCCCTCCGGACAGGGTATCTCGTTACGAGCAGTACTTC
>TRBJ2-3|-|-|TRBV4-1
CASSQGLDSTDTQYF
TGCGCCAGCAGCCAAGGACTGGACAGCACAGATACGCAGTATTTT
>TRBJ1-5|-|TRBD1|TRBV2
CASSGDRDEGDSNQPQHF
TGTGCCAGCAGTGGCGACAGGGACGAGGGTGATAGCAATCAGCCCCAGCATTTT
>TRBJ2-7|-|TRBD2|TRBV27
CASSPASGKEYEQYF
TGTGCCAGCAGTCCCGCTAGCGGGAAAGAGTACGAGCAGTACTTC
>TRBJ2-7|-|-|TRBV27
CASSPQTGPVFEQYF
TGTGCCAGCAGTCCGCAAACAGGGCCCGTGTTCGAGCAGTACTTC
>TRBJ2-1|-|-|TRBV27
CASSQQTFPYNEQFF
TGTGCCAGCAGCCAACAGACGTTTCCCTACAATGAGCAGTTCTTC
>TRBJ2-7|-|-|TRBV14
CASSQELGGFEQYF
TGTGCCAGCAGCCAAGAGCTGGGAGGTTTCGAGCAGTACTTC
>TRBJ2-7|-|-|TRBV7-2
CASSSYRVYEQYF
TGTGCCAGCAGCTCTTACAGGGTCTACGAGCAGTACTTC